Below, 26 T cell receptor beta chains from the same sample are listed, as sequenced in a study of tumor and adjacent non-tumor tissue in lung cancer. The library came from three nested PCR rounds adapted from ARM-PCR protocols. TCRdb ran MiXCR on the multiplex PCR reads and lists one entry per CDR3 protein. The table shows roughly 66,000 distinct CDR3 sequences, with 55% to 85% occurring only once. No cell sorting was done before RNA was extracted from the tissue. Sample: lung tumor tissue. The receptors here all came from a man aged 60-69 years with non-small cell lung cancer.

Comment on this clonotype: The junction and the germline gene differ at one end; a read error may be behind it. The rearrangement uses TRBV11-2 and TRBJ2-7, with D possibly TRBD1 on 5 matching bases. The CDR3 has 15 residues. Germline V lookup: CDR1 SGHAT, CDR2 FQNNGV. CDR3 nucleotides: TGTGCCAGGAGCTTAGATCCGTGGGGCGCCTACGAGCAGTACTTC. Translated, it gives CARSLDPWGAYEQYF.

Comment on this clonotype: Germline and junction disagree at one end, which may indicate a read error. The CDR3 DNA reads as TGTGTCACCAGTAATTCCCGGGACAGGGTCCGAGATGAGCAGTTCTTC. Amino acid sequence: CVTSNSRDRVRDEQFF. The V gene is TRBV24-1, the J gene TRBJ2-1, with 9 bases matching TRBD1. Per germline, CDR1 KGHDR and CDR2 SFDVKD. The CDR3 loop spans 16 amino acids.

The gene calls are TRBV20-1 and TRBJ1-2; D unclear. Germline V gene lookup returns CDR1 DFQATT and CDR2 SNEGSKA (reference sequence). Trimming left V 5 bases short and J 6 bases short, with 10 bases between. The CDR3 has 11 residues. The CDR3 sequence is CSAGELDGYTF. The CDR3, as DNA: TGCAGTGCTGGGGAACTTGATGGCTACACCTTC.

On this clonotype itself: Relative to the germline gene, one junction end is altered; a read error may explain this. V and J are TRBV18 and TRBJ2-1; D is ambiguous. The germline gives CDR1 KGHSH, CDR2 LQKENI. This CDR3 has 15 amino acids. The CDR3 bases are TGTGCCAGCTCACCATGGGATAGCTCCTACAATGAGCATTTCTTC. Amino acids: CASSPWDSSYNEHFF.

With regard to this clonotype: This could be a read error, since a much larger clone is one nucleotide away. The chain recombines TRBV6-5 with TRBJ2-1; perhaps TRBD1 as D (6 bases). The germline CDR1 and CDR2 sequences are MNHEY and SVGAGI. The length of the CDR3 is 15 residues. With 6 bases removed from V and 4 bases from J, the gap between germline ends came to 16 bases. The CDR3 region has the DNA TGTGCCAGCAGCTTAAGACAGGACTCATACAATGAGCAGTTCTTC. This encodes CASSLRQDSYNEQFF.

This clonotype was recorded many times. The V gene is TRBV29-1, the J gene TRBJ2-3; TRBD2 aligns across 7 bases. Germline lookup yields CDR1 SQVTM and CDR2 ANQGSEA. CDR3 size: 12 residues. The J segment lost 8 bases and the V segment lost 4 bases, leaving 6 bases of the junction unmatched. The CDR3 reads CSVGLWGGTQYF. The CDR3 DNA sequence: TGCAGCGTTGGTTTATGGGGGGGTACGCAGTATTTT.

As regards this clonotype: An end of the junction differs from the germline gene, which may be a read error. The chain is built from TRBV6-5 and TRBJ2-1, with TRBD1 as a possible D gene (5 bases). Germline lookup yields CDR1 MNHEY and CDR2 SVGAGI. The CDR3 covers 15 residues. CDR3 sequence (DNA): TGTGCCAGCAGTTACAGACAGACTTCTTACAACGAGCAGTTCTTC. Encoded protein: CASSYRQTSYNEQFF.

For this clonotype: This is likely a read error, given that the CDR3 carries no conserved phenylalanine or tryptophan at its end. The DNA is omitted, as the CDR3 cannot be located on it reliably, and the CDR3 follows TCRdb's listing. This chain links TRBV30 with TRBJ2-7; TRBD2 is the table's D call and was not checked against the DNA. Germline loops: CDR1 GTSNPN, CDR2 SVGIG (reference sequence). Both ends counted, the CDR3 spans 13 residues. The CDR3 protein is CAWSFIRGGEQHY.

A remark on this clonotype: A read error may account for a junction end that differs from germline. V and J are TRBV11-3 and TRBJ2-1; possibly TRBD1 or TRBD2 for D (5 bases each). The CDR3 length is 13 residues. Germline CDR1 and CDR2: SGHNT and YENEEA. CDR3 in amino acids: CTSSQATGTEQFF. The CDR3 DNA reads TGTACCAGCAGCCAGGCCACGGGGACTGAGCAGTTCTTC. Supplemented by reference TRBV11-3 and TRBJ2-1, the full variable domain reads EAGVVQSPRYKIIEKKQPVAFWCNPISGHNTLYWYLQNLGQGPELLIRYENEEAVDDSQLPKDRFSAERLKGVDSTLKIQPAELGDSAVYLCTSSQATGTEQFFGPGTRLTVL.

Of note for this clonotype: Germline is not matched at one junction end, which may reflect a read error. This chain joins TRBV11-2 and TRBJ2-2; 12 bases are a match to TRBD2. Germline assignment: CDR1 SGHAT and CDR2 FQNNGV. The CDR3 is 15 amino acids. The CDR3 nucleotides read TGTGCCATCAGCCGACTAGCGGGAGACACCGGGGAGCTGTTTTTT. It is translated as CAISRLAGDTGELFF.

About this clonotype itself: Germline is not matched at one junction end, which may reflect a read error. This sequence joins TRBV11-1 and TRBJ2-2; D call uncertain. This CDR3 is 13 amino acids long. Germline assignment: CDR1 SGHAT and CDR2 FQDESV (reference sequence). CDR3 protein: CVSSLISTGELFF. The DNA for the CDR3 is TGTGTCAGCAGCTTAATCAGCACCGGGGAGCTGTTTTTT.

About this clonotype: The junction shows a germline mismatch at one end, possibly a read error. CDR3 in amino acids: CVSSEAIGSVSSYEQYF. The CDR3 region has the DNA TGTGTCAGCAGTGAAGCGATTGGGTCCGTAAGCTCCTACGAGCAGTACTTC. The V call is TRBV6-1, the J call TRBJ2-7; D is unclear. The CDR3 loop spans 17 amino acids. CDR1 and CDR2 from the germline V gene are MNHNS and SASEGT.

This clonotype was detected ten times or more. The rearrangement uses TRBV6-6 and TRBJ2-7, with 10 nucleotides matching TRBD1. CDR1 is MNHNY and CDR2 is SVGAGI in the germline V gene (reference sequence). V lost 4 bases to trimming and J lost 3 bases; unmatched junction nucleotides: 9. This CDR3 is 16 amino acids long. This chain's CDR3 is CASSSPNDRGLYEQYF. The CDR3 DNA is TGTGCCAGCAGTTCTCCCAACGACAGGGGGCTCTACGAGCAGTACTTC.

The J gene is TRBJ2-7, the V gene TRBV29-1; 9 positions match TRBD1. This CDR3 has 12 residues. J gave up 6 bases and V 7 bases, and 7 bases lay outside the gene matches. Germline V gives CDR1 SQVTM, CDR2 ANQGSEA. For the CDR3, the DNA is TGCAGCGGAAGGACAGGGGTCTGCGAGCAGTACTTC. This codes for CSGRTGVCEQYF.

As regards this clonotype: The junction departs from germline at one end; a sequencing error may be responsible. V and J are TRBV6-6 and TRBJ2-2, with TRBD1 matching over 10 bases. Germline CDR1 and CDR2: MNHNY and SVGAGI (reference sequence). This CDR3 comprises 13 residues. The CDR3 is CASRGQGLGELFF. CDR3 nucleotide sequence: TGTGCGAGCAGGGGACAGGGGTTAGGGGAGCTGTTTTTT.

Only a few counts were recorded for this clonotype. This sequence may be a read error, since a much larger clone differs from it by one base. The rearrangement links TRBV6-1 to TRBJ2-3, with D possibly TRBD1 on 5 matching bases. The V gene's germline CDR1 is MNHNS and CDR2 SASEGT. This CDR3 region has 15 residues. In DNA, the CDR3 is TGTGCCGGCAGTTCCCGACAGCCGAGCACAGATACGCAGTATTTT. Amino acid sequence: CAGSSRQPSTDTQYF.

Details on this clonotype: At one boundary the junction diverges from the germline segment, which might be a read error. The genes are TRBV20-1 and TRBJ2-1, with TRBD2 matching over 12 bases. The CDR3 consists of 14 residues. CDR1 and CDR2 (germline): DFQATT, SNEGSKA (reference sequence). The chain's CDR3 is CSVGGLAGYNEHFF. CDR3 bases: TGCAGTGTTGGCGGACTAGCGGGGTACAATGAGCATTTCTTC.

Concerning this clonotype itself: One end of the junction varies from germline; a read error may be responsible. This rearrangement joins TRBV12-3 or TRBV12-4 to TRBJ1-1; D is unclear. CDR3 length: 15 residues. The CDR3 nucleotides read TGTGTCAGCAGTATGGTAAACAGCAAGGCCACTGAAGCTTTCTTT. It encodes CVSSMVNSKATEAFF.

V and J are TRBV29-1 and TRBJ2-7, with D perhaps matching TRBD1 (6 bases). CDR3 length: 13 residues. In germline, CDR1 is SQVTM, CDR2 ANQGSEA. With 5 bases removed from V and 7 bases from J, the gap between germline ends came to 18 bases. The CDR3 region is CSVTGKGVGEQYF. CDR3 coding DNA: TGCAGCGTTACAGGAAAGGGGGTGGGGGAGCAGTACTTC.

This clonotype came up many times. This chain joins TRBV28 and TRBJ2-7; 12 bases agree with TRBD2. The CDR3 runs to 16 residues. V shed 3 bases and J 5 bases; nucleotides not matched to a gene: 8. CDR1 MDHEN and CDR2 SYDVKM come from the germline V gene. The CDR3 DNA reads as TGTGCCAGCAGTTTCCCCAGACTAGCGGGAGACGACGAGCAGTACTTC. It specifies CASSFPRLAGDDEQYF.

Details on this clonotype: Given a much more abundant clone one base away, this may be a read error. The rearrangement uses TRBV20-1 and TRBJ2-5; 8 bases line up with TRBD2. Germline lookup yields CDR1 DFQATT and CDR2 SNEGSKA (reference sequence). The CDR3 has 16 residues. CDR3 loop: CSTRDFVGTSQETQYF. The CDR3 DNA is TGCAGTACTAGAGATTTTGTAGGGACTAGCCAAGAGACCCAGTACTTC.

For this clonotype: A read error may account for a junction end that differs from germline. The chain joins TRBV29-1 to TRBJ2-5, with a tentative D call TRBD2 (5 bases). From germline, CDR1 is SQVTM and CDR2 ANQGSEA. The CDR3 totals 15 residues. This chain's CDR3 is CSVDGHLVSQETQYF. CDR3 nucleotide sequence: TGTAGCGTTGATGGGCATCTAGTGAGCCAAGAGACCCAGTACTTT.

For this clonotype: The junction departs from the called germline gene at one end, perhaps through a read error. The CDR3 region is CIATANTDTQYF. The CDR3 DNA reads as TGCATTGCTACCGCTAACACAGATACGCAGTATTTT. The chain couples TRBV20-1 to TRBJ2-3; no definite D call. The CDR3 spans 12 residues. Germline V lookup: CDR1 DFQATT, CDR2 SNEGSKA (reference sequence).

J is TRBJ2-3 and V is TRBV24-1, with 7 bases identical to TRBD2. Germline-derived CDR1 and CDR2 are KGHDR and SFDVKD. The trim removed 2 bases at V and 14 bases at J, leaving 18 bases unmatched. The CDR3 totals 16 residues. The CDR3 DNA is TGTGCCACCAGTGATTCTAAGCGGGGTCCCACAGATATGCGGTATTTT. This sequence encodes CATSDSKRGPTDMRYF.

With regard to this clonotype: This may arise from a read error, as a much more abundant clone is one base away. The V and J genes are TRBV24-1 and TRBJ2-3; possibly TRBD1 for D (5 bases). Per the germline V gene, CDR1 is KGHDR and CDR2 is SFDVKD. The CDR3 totals 15 residues. The CDR3 reads CATSDPTDSTDMQYF. The CDR3 nucleotides read TGTGCCACCAGTGATCCAACCGACAGCACAGATATGCAGTATTTT.

A word on this clonotype: A much bigger clone sits one base away, suggesting this may be a read error. The chain combines TRBV12-3 or TRBV12-4 with TRBJ2-5, with D tentatively TRBD1 or TRBD2 (5 bases each). This CDR3 comprises 14 residues. CDR3 sequence: CVSSLAQGWETQYF. The CDR3 nucleotides are TGTGTCAGCAGTTTAGCGCAGGGATGGGAGACCCAGTACTTC.